The 13 T cell receptor beta chains reported below all come from one sample, sequenced in a study of PD-1 blockade in classical Hodgkin lymphoma. Every one of the patients relapsed after autologous stem cell transplantation (brentuximab vedotin exposure was variable). This table comes from immunoSEQ multiplex PCR, and its TCRdb copy is limited to in-frame clones, with some not included. The sample includes 100,000 to 120,000 clones, 70% to 90% of them seen just once. Specimen: peripheral blood mononuclear cells (PBMCs), collected before the second cycle of nivolumab. The receptors were sampled from a human donor with classical Hodgkin lymphoma.

The chain joins TRBV5-1 to TRBJ2-1; D ambiguous. CDR1 is SGHRS, CDR2 YFSETQ, per germline. The CDR3 consists of 15 residues. With 0 bases removed from V and 6 bases from J, the gap between germline ends came to 13 bases. DNA of the CDR3: TGCGCCAGCAGCTTGGGTTTCCAGACTTCCAATGAGCAGTTCTTC. Protein sequence: CASSLGFQTSNEQFF.

The chain has TRBV6-1 and TRBJ1-5, with 7 bases aligning to TRBD1. Trimming cost V 2 bases and J 7 bases; bases outside gene matches: 8. The CDR3 consists of 15 residues. CDR1 is MNHNS, CDR2 SASEGT, per germline. The chain's CDR3 is CASSELDRVRQPQHF. In nucleotides, the CDR3 is TGTGCCAGCAGTGAACTCGACAGGGTAAGGCAGCCCCAGCATTTT.

This clone was detected once. The V gene is TRBV10-3, the J gene TRBJ2-6, with a tentative D call TRBD1 (6 bases). Germline-derived CDR1 and CDR2 are ENHRY and SYGVKD. CDR3 size: 18 residues. V dropped 4 bases and J dropped 0 bases, with 16 bases sitting between them. CDR3 protein: CAISGVGAFCSGANVLTF. CDR3 nucleotides: TGTGCCATCAGTGGGGTGGGGGCATTCTGCTCTGGGGCCAACGTCCTGACTTTC.

The V gene is TRBV10-2, the J gene TRBJ2-7; D gene uncertain. Between the trimmed V and J ends, which lost 7 bases and 0 bases, there was a span of 10 bases. Germline V gene lookup returns CDR1 WSHSY and CDR2 SAAADI. The CDR3 is 13 amino acids. The CDR3 bases are TGCGCCAGCAACATAGGGTTCTCCTACGAGCAGTACTTC. Residues: CASNIGFSYEQYF.

The chain has TRBV5-4 and TRBJ2-3; D is possibly TRBD1 (6 bases). Between the trimmed V and J ends, which lost 0 bases and 6 bases, there was a span of 14 bases. CDR3 length: 15 residues. The germline CDR1 and CDR2 sequences are SGHNT and YYREEE (reference sequence). The CDR3 coding sequence is TGTGCCAGCAGCTTGGACGGCGATAGGGGGGATACGCAGTATTTT. This translates into CASSLDGDRGDTQYF.

The chain has TRBV18 and TRBJ1-5, with 7 bases identical to TRBD1. CDR1 is KGHSH, CDR2 LQKENI, per germline. Trimming at V came to 2 bases and at J to 0 bases, leaving 7 bases not matched to a gene. This CDR3 spans 17 amino acids. CDR3 protein: CASSPNSGGYSNQPQHF. CDR3 sequence (DNA): TGTGCCAGCTCACCAAACTCAGGGGGGTATAGCAATCAGCCCCAGCATTTT.

CDR3 protein: CASSSGPIDQPQHF. As DNA, the CDR3 is TGTGCCAGCAGCTCCGGACCGATAGATCAGCCCCAGCATTTT. This chain uses TRBV5-8 with TRBJ1-5, with D unclear. Trimming cost V 3 bases and J 5 bases, with 12 bases left between them. Germline lookup yields CDR1 SGHTS and CDR2 YDEGEE. This CDR3 has 14 residues.

The chain joins TRBV27 to TRBJ2-7; 10 bases map to TRBD1. CDR1 is MNHEY and CDR2 is SMNVEV in the germline V gene (reference sequence). Trimming at V came to 1 base and at J to 6 bases, leaving 0 bases not matched to a gene. The CDR3 sequence is 13 residues long. This CDR3 reads CASSLWDRGEQYF. The DNA for the CDR3 is TGTGCCAGCAGTTTATGGGACAGGGGCGAGCAGTACTTC.

The chain couples TRBV4-2 to TRBJ2-7; D could derive from TRBD1 or TRBD2 (5 bases each). Deletions cut 5 bases from V and 0 bases from J, with 17 bases between. This CDR3 contains 16 residues. Looked up from germline, CDR1 is LGHNA and CDR2 is YNFKEQ. CDR3 DNA sequence: TGTGCCAGCAGCTCGTTTGAGGGGACGGCCTCCTACGAGCAGTACTTC. Translation: CASSSFEGTASYEQYF.

In this sample, this clone turned up a few times. The J gene is TRBJ2-1, the V gene TRBV19; TRBD2 aligns across 8 bases. Trimming removed 3 bases from V and 3 bases from J; junction bases left unmatched: 4. The CDR3 covers 15 residues. Germline assignment: CDR1 LNHDA and CDR2 SQIVND (reference sequence). The CDR3 nucleotides are TGTGCCAGTAGTATCGTGCTAGCGGGCTACAATGAGCAGTTCTTC. Protein: CASSIVLAGYNEQFF. Filled out from reference TRBV19 and TRBJ2-1, the complete variable domain reads DGGITQSPKYLFRKEGQNVTLSCEQNLNHDAMYWYRQDPGQGLRLIYYSQIVNDFQKGDIAEGYSVSREKKESFPLTVTSAQKNPTAFYLCASSIVLAGYNEQFFGPGTRLTVL.

The genes are TRBV2 and TRBJ1-5; possibly TRBD1 for D (6 bases). V lost 6 bases and J 2 bases, leaving 23 bases between the germline ends. CDR1 SNHLY and CDR2 FYNNEI come from the germline V gene. The CDR3 spans 18 residues. The DNA for the CDR3 is TGTGCCAGCAGCCACCGGGACACGTACCCGGGGGGCAATCAGCCCCAGCATTTT. This codes for CASSHRDTYPGGNQPQHF.

J is TRBJ1-2 and V is TRBV28, with D possibly matching TRBD1 (5 bases). This CDR3 is 14 amino acids long. Looked up from germline, CDR1 is MDHEN and CDR2 is SYDVKM. Trimming left V 4 bases short and J 7 bases short, with 16 bases between. The CDR3 region has the DNA TGTGCCAGCAGTTACGACGGGGGGGGTCGTGGCTACACCTTC. This codes for CASSYDGGGRGYTF.

This chain uses TRBV4-1 with TRBJ1-2; 10 nucleotides agree with TRBD1. This CDR3 is 15 amino acids long. Looked up from germline, CDR1 is MGHRA and CDR2 is YSYEKL. J was trimmed by 4 bases and V by 1 base; bases with no gene match: 3. This chain's CDR3 is CASSQARTGGYGYTF. As DNA, the CDR3 is TGCGCCAGCAGCCAAGCTCGGACAGGGGGCTATGGCTACACCTTC.